Given below is one TCR beta chain in context. What it binds is unknown. This entry is derived from a study of blood T cells in healthy people across ages. Study results and caveats: The recorded TCR beta diversity per million T cells decreased in a roughly linear manner with age.

Between the trimmed V and J ends, which lost 5 bases and 5 bases, there was a span of 13 bases. The CDR3 totals 14 residues. Using a J-beta primer mix together with a sample-barcoded 5' primer, a second PCR was run for roughly 7 to 11 cycles. TCRdb passed the 5' RACE reads through MiXCR, listing each CDR3 protein once. The sample lists around 800,000 distinct CDR3 sequences, roughly 25% occurring once. These data were also reused for a study on T cells of mothers and their children.

This TCR was sampled from a boy between 5 and 17 years old in good health. The rearrangement joins TRBV12-3 or TRBV12-4 to TRBJ2-1; D is uncertain. Sequenced input: blood. The CDR3 region has the DNA TGTGCCAGCAGTCTTGCCCGGGCGGACAATGAGCAGTTCTTC. It encodes CASSLARADNEQFF.